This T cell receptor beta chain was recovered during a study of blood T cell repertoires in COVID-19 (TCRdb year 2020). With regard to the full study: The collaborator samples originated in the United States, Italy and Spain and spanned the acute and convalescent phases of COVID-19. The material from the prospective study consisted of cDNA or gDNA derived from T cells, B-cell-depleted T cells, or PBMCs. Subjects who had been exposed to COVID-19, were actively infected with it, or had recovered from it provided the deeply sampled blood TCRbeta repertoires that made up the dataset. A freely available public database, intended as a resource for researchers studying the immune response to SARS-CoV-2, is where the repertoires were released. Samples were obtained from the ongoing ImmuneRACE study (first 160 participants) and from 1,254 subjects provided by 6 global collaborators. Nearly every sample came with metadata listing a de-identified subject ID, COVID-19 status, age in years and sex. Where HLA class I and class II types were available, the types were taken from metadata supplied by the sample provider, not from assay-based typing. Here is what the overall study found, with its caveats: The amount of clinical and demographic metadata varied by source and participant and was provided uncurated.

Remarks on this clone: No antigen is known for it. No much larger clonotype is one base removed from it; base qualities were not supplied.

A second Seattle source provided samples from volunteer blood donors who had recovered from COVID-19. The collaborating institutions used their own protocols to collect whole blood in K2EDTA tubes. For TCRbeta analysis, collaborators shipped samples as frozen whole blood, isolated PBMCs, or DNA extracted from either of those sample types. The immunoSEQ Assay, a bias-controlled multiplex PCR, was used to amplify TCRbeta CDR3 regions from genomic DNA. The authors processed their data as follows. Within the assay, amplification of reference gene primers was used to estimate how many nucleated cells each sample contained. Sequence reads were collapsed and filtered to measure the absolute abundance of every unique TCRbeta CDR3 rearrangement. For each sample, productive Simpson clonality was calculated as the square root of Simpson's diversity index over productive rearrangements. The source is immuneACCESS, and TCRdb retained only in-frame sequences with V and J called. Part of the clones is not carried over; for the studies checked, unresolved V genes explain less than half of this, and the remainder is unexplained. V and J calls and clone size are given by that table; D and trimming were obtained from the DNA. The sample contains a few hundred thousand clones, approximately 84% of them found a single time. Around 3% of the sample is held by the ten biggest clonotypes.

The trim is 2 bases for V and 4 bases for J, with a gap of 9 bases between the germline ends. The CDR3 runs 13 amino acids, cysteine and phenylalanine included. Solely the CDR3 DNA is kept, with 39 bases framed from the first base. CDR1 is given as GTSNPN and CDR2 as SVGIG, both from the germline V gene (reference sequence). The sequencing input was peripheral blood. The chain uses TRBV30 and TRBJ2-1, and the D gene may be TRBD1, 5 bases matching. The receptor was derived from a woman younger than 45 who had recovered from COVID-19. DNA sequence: TGTGCCTGGAGTAGACAGAATTACAATGAGCAGTTCTTC. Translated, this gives CAWSRQNYNEQFF.